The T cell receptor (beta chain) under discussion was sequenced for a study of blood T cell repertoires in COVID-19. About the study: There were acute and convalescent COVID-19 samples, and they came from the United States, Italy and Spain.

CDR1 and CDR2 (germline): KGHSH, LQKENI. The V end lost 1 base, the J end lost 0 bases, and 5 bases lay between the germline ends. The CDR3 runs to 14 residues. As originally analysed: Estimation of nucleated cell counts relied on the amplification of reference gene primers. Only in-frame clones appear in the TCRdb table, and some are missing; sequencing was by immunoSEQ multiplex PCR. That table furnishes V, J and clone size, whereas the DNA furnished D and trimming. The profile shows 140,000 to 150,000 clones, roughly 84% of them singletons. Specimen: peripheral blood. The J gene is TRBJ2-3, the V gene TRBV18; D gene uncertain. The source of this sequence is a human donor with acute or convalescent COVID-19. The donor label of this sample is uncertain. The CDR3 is CASSPRLSTDTQYF. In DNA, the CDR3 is TGTGCCAGCTCACCACGACTTAGCACAGATACGCAGTATTTT.